This T cell receptor beta chain was recorded in a study of cytomegalovirus exposure and HLA in healthy donors. Whole-study results and caveats: Most of the CMV-associated TCR beta chains (in a later analysis) appeared to be HLA-restricted.

The study ran its PCR with 60 Vbeta and 13 Jbeta primers. Libraries were prepared by immunoSEQ multiplex PCR; TCRdb keeps only in-frame clonotypes and omits some of them. The table shows around 110,000 clones, with 55% to 75% occurring only once. Participants comprised healthy donors of bone marrow. The CDR3 is 15 amino acids. After removal of 7 bases from V and 4 bases from J, the junction contained 10 bases not matched to a gene. Germline loops: CDR1 WSHSY, CDR2 SAAADI. Note on this clone: Antigen unknown.

The sample consisted of PBMCs. J is TRBJ2-5 and V is TRBV10-2, with TRBD1 identical over 9 bases. The clonotype was recovered from a man aged 25 to 40 in good health and CMV-seropositive. As DNA, the CDR3 is TGCGCCAGCACCGCCGGGACAGGGAGAGGAGAGACCCAGTACTTC. It encodes CASTAGTGRGETQYF.